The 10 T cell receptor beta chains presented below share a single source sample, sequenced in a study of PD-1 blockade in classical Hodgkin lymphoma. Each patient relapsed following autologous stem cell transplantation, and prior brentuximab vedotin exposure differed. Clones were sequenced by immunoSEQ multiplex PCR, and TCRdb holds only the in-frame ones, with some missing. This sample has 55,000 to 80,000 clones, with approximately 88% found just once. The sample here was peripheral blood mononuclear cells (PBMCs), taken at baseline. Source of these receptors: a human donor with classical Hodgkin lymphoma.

This CDR3 is CASSFGRVDNQPQHF. The CDR3 nucleotides are TGTGCCAGCAGTTTCGGCAGGGTTGACAATCAGCCCCAGCATTTT. This chain connects TRBV6-5 to TRBJ1-5; possible D gene TRBD1, 5 bases. CDR1 and CDR2 (germline): MNHEY, SVGAGI. The CDR3 has 15 residues. V was cut by 4 bases and J by 3 bases, with 13 bases left in between.

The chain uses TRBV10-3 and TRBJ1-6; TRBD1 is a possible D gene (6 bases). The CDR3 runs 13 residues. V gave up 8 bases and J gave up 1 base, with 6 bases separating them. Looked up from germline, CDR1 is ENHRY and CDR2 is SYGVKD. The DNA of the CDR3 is TGTGCCATCCAGGGGTCCTATAATTCACCCCTCCACTTT. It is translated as CAIQGSYNSPLHF.

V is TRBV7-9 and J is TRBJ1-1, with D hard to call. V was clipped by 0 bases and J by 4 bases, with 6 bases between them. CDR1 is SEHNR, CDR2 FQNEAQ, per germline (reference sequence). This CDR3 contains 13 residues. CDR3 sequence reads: CASSLASITEAFF. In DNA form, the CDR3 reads TGTGCCAGCAGCTTAGCGAGTATCACTGAAGCTTTCTTT. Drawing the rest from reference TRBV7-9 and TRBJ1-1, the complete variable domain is DTGVSQNPRHKITKRGQNVTFRCDPISEHNRLYWYRQTLGQGPEFLTYFQNEAQLEKSRLLSDRFSAERPKGSFSTLEIQRTEQGDSAMYLCASSLASITEAFFGQGTRLTVV.

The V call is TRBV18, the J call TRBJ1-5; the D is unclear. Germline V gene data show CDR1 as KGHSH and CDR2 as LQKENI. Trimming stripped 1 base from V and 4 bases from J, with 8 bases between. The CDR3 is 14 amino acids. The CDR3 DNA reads TGTGCCAGCTCACCACAACTTTCGAATCAGCCCCAGCATTTT. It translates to CASSPQLSNQPQHF.

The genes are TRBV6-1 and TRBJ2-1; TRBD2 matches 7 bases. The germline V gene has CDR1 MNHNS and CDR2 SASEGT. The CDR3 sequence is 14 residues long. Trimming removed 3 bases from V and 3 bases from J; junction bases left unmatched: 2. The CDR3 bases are TGTGCCAGCAGTGAGGCGGGGGTCTACAATGAGCAGTTCTTC. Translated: CASSEAGVYNEQFF.

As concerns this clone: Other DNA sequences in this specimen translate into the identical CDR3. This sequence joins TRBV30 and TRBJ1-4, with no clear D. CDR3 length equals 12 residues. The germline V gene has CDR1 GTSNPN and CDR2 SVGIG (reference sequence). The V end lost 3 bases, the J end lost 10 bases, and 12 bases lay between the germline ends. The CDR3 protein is CAWSGAAVKLFF. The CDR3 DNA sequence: TGTGCCTGGAGCGGTGCAGCGGTAAAACTGTTTTTT.

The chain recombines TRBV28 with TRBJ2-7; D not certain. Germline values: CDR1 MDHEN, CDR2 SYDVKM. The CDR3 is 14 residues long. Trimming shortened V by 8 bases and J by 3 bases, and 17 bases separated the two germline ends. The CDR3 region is CASFSRAANYEQYF. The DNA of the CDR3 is TGTGCCAGCTTCTCTAGGGCAGCCAACTACGAGCAGTACTTC.

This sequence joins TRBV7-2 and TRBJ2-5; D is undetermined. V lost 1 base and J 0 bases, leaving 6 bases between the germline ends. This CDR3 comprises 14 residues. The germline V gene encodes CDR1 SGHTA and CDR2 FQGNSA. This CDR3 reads CASSLVVNQETQYF. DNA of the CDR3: TGTGCCAGCAGCTTAGTGGTAAACCAAGAGACCCAGTACTTC.

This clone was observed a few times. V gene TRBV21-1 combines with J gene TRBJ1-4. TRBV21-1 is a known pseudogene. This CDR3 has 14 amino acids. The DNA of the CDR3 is TGTGCCAGCAGCAACTTGGGGGTTGAGGAAAAACTGTTTTTT. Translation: CASSNLGVEEKLFF.

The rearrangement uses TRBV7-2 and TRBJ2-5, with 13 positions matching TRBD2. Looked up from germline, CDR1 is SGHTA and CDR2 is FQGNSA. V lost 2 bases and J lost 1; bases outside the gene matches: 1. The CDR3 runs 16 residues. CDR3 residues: CASSLTSGGAQETQYF. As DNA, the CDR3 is TGTGCCAGCAGCTTAACTAGCGGGGGGGCCCAAGAGACCCAGTACTTC.